This TCR beta chain comes out of a study of T-cell reconstitution after alpha-beta-depleted transplantation in children. Preparation of the TCRbeta library used unique molecular identifiers. TCRdb itself ran the PCR reads through MiXCR, one entry per CDR3 protein. The table has about 400,000 distinct CDR3 sequences, roughly 22% seen once. This clonotype was seen many times. The source of this sequence is a human donor who donated a stem cell graft to a child with acute myeloid leukemia. Sample: PBMCs from the stem cell graft donor, taken from the stem cell graft.

CDR3 DNA sequence: TGTGCCAGCAGCCTCACAGGGGCCACCTACGAGCAGTACTTC. As protein: CASSLTGATYEQYF. The V call is TRBV6-1, the J call TRBJ2-7; 7 bases align to TRBD1. Trimming took 6 bases from V and 2 from J; bases not matched to a gene: 7. In germline, CDR1 is MNHNS, CDR2 SASEGT. The CDR3 consists of 14 residues.